The TCR beta chain described here comes from a study of T cell responses to AZD1222 COVID-19 vaccine. Study findings and constraints: The donors showed a predominance of white British ancestry and of females, with possible underestimation of clonal diversity. Receipt of two AZD1222 doses was followed by a rise in Spike-specific TCR breadth and depth.

As for this clone: Its specificity is not known.

Sequenced by immunoSEQ multiplex PCR; TCRdb stores in-frame clones only, minus some. Of over 130,000 clones listed, 92% were seen once; the top ten hold approximately 4.8%. J was trimmed by 5 bases and V by 5 bases; bases with no gene match: 5. The CDR3 spans 13 residues. The germline V gene encodes CDR1 SEHNR and CDR2 FQNEAQ (reference sequence). This receptor was taken from an adult in good health. Specimen: peripheral blood, collected on day 0 of AZD1222 vaccination. The V call is TRBV7-9, the J call TRBJ1-1; 7 bases match TRBD1. The CDR3 loop reads CASSQGEGTEAFF. The CDR3 nucleotides read TGTGCCAGCAGCCAGGGGGAGGGAACTGAAGCTTTCTTT.